One and the same sample provided the 14 T cell receptor beta chains below, sequenced in a study of spatial heterogeneity in lung cancer (dated by TCRdb to about 2019). Libraries came from 5' RACE. Sequencing was performed on a NextSeq 500. The public reads were quality trimmed at Q25 with fastp and then assembled into clones with MiXCR by TCRdb, keeping productive beta chains. Identical CDR3 protein sequences are pooled into one entry, listed with their most common genes and DNA. This sample holds 42,000 or so distinct CDR3 sequences; roughly a tenth were observed only once. The ten largest clonotypes hold under 20% of the sample. The time point label of this sample denotes: blood at routine non-recurrence follow-up after resection. Specimen: PBMCs, collected at follow-up. These receptors were collected from a female donor with early-stage non-small cell lung cancer.

This clonotype was counted between two and nine times. This rearrangement joins TRBV20-1 to TRBJ1-6; possibly TRBD1 for D (5 bases). The CDR3 is made up of 15 amino acids. In germline, CDR1 is DFQATT, CDR2 SNEGSKA (reference sequence). V lost 3 bases to trimming and J lost 2 bases, with 11 bases between them. DNA of the CDR3: TGCAGTGCTAGGGCGGGACTCGCCTATAATTCACCCCTCCACTTT. Translation: CSARAGLAYNSPLHF.

Ten or more counts support this clonotype. This chain joins TRBV15 and TRBJ1-6, with a tentative D call TRBD1 (5 bases). This CDR3 spans 16 amino acids. The V end lost 3 bases, the J end lost 5 bases, and 14 bases lay between the germline ends. The V gene's germline CDR1 is LNHNV and CDR2 YYDKDF (reference sequence). The DNA for the CDR3 is TGTGCCACCAGCAGCCCGTGGACAACCAATAATTCACCCCTCCACTTT. As protein: CATSSPWTTNNSPLHF.

Concerning this clonotype itself: Given a much more abundant clone one base away, this may be a read error. The chain joins TRBV7-6 to TRBJ1-1, with 7 bases that match TRBD1. Germline lookup yields CDR1 SGHVS and CDR2 FNYEAQ. The CDR3 spans 14 residues. Germline trimming cut 1 base from V and 6 bases from J; bases unmatched to any gene: 5. The CDR3 region is CASSLGQGNAEAFF. In DNA, the CDR3 is TGTGCCAGCAGCTTAGGACAGGGTAACGCTGAAGCTTTCTTT.

As to this clonotype: This could be a read error, since a much larger clone is one nucleotide away. The chain couples TRBV7-8 to TRBJ2-5; possibly TRBD2 for D (6 bases). The CDR3 runs to 15 residues. Per the germline V gene, CDR1 is SGHVS and CDR2 is FQNEAQ. The chain's CDR3 is CASSPRSRDSETQNF. The DNA of the CDR3 is TGTGCCAGCAGCCCCAGAAGCCGGGACTCAGAGACCCAGAACTTC. Looking up the rest from reference TRBV7-8 and TRBJ2-5 gives the full variable domain: GAGVSQSPRYKVAKRGQDVALRCDPISGHVSLFWYQQALGQGPEFLTYFQNEAQLDKSGLPSDRFFAERPEGSVSTLKIQRTQQEDSAVYLCASSPRSRDSETQNFGPGTRLLVL.

To note about this clonotype: Being one base from a much bigger clone, this may be a read error. The chain links TRBV7-9 to TRBJ2-4; D call uncertain. CDR3 length: 17 residues. Germline values: CDR1 SEHNR, CDR2 FQNEAQ (reference sequence). CDR3: CANSPPLKKVAKNIQYF. DNA of the CDR3: TGTGCCAACAGCCCGCCCCTTAAAAAGGTAGCCAAAAACATTCAGTACTTC.

A few counts support this clonotype. CDR3 in amino acids: CSASDSGYTF. The CDR3 DNA reads TGCAGTGCTAGCGACAGTGGCTACACCTTC. J is TRBJ1-2 and V is TRBV20-1; maybe TRBD1 (5 bases). Trimming removed 3 bases at V and 7 bases at J, with 6 bases between. CDR3 length equals 10 residues. Per germline, CDR1 DFQATT and CDR2 SNEGSKA (reference sequence).

This clonotype was picked up many times. One end of the junction varies from germline; a read error may be responsible. The chain's CDR3 is CASSSSQVSEQYF. CDR3 nucleotides: TGTGCTAGCAGCTCCTCACAGGTGTCCGAGCAGTACTTC. The J gene is TRBJ2-7, the V gene TRBV7-7; D may be TRBD1 (5 bases). This CDR3 is built from 13 residues. Germline V gene sequence: CDR1 SSHAT, CDR2 FNYEAQ (reference sequence).

Ten or more counts support this clonotype. The gene calls are TRBV7-9 and TRBJ2-1, with a tentative D call TRBD1 (5 bases). CDR1 is SEHNR, CDR2 FQNEAQ, per germline (reference sequence). The CDR3 loop spans 13 amino acids. V was cut by 5 bases and J by 8 bases, with 13 bases left in between. As DNA, the CDR3 is TGTGCCAGCAGCCCACAGGTAATGGATGAGCAGTTCTTC. Translating it yields CASSPQVMDEQFF. The variable domain in full, with the rest retrieved from reference TRBV7-9 and TRBJ2-1, is DTGVSQNPRHKITKRGQNVTFRCDPISEHNRLYWYRQTLGQGPEFLTYFQNEAQLEKSRLLSDRFSAERPKGSFSTLEIQRTEQGDSAMYLCASSPQVMDEQFFGPGTRLTVL.

This clonotype came up a few times. The CDR3 DNA follows: TGTGCCAGCAGCATCGGACAGAAGAGCTCCTATAATTCACCCCTCCACTTT. Amino acids: CASSIGQKSSYNSPLHF. This chain connects TRBV7-2 to TRBJ1-6, with TRBD1 as a possible D gene (6 bases). Germline lookup yields CDR1 SGHTA and CDR2 FQGNSA. The CDR3 is made up of 17 amino acids. The V and J ends lost 5 bases and 0 bases respectively, with 14 bases between them.

This clonotype was found many times. V usage is TRBV7-9 and J usage is TRBJ1-4, with no clear D. The CDR3 has 14 residues. Per germline, CDR1 SEHNR and CDR2 FQNEAQ (reference sequence). The V gene lost 3 bases and the J gene lost 3 bases, with 8 bases spanning the gap. The CDR3 protein is CASSFGVSNEKLFF. The CDR3 DNA follows: TGTGCCAGCAGCTTCGGGGTGTCTAATGAAAAACTGTTTTTT.

In its sample, this clonotype was seen a few times. This chain joins TRBV20-1 and TRBJ1-2; 9 nucleotides align to TRBD1. The germline gives CDR1 DFQATT, CDR2 SNEGSKA (reference sequence). The ends lost 5 bases at V and 1 base at J; junction bases unmatched: 5. CDR3 length: 14 residues. The CDR3 DNA is TGCAGTGCTCGAAGGGACAGGGTTAACTATGGCTACACCTTC. Translated, it gives CSARRDRVNYGYTF.

This clonotype was counted many times. V gene TRBV5-1 combines with J gene TRBJ1-1, with D unresolved. Germline values: CDR1 SGHRS, CDR2 YFSETQ. There are 14 residues in the CDR3. Trimming cost V 1 base and J 1 base, with 8 bases left between them. The chain's CDR3 is CASSLTAANTEAFF. The CDR3 DNA reads as TGCGCCAGCAGCTTGACGGCGGCGAACACTGAAGCTTTCTTT. Together with reference TRBV5-1 and TRBJ1-1, the CDR3 gives the full variable domain: KAGVTQTPRYLIKTRGQQVTLSCSPISGHRSVSWYQQTPGQGLQFLFEYFSETQRNKGNFPGRFSGRQFSNSRSEMNVSTLELGDSALYLCASSLTAANTEAFFGQGTRLTVV.

This clonotype came up many times. V and J are TRBV5-4 and TRBJ2-7; weak D call: TRBD2 (6 bases). V was trimmed by 4 bases and J by 2 bases, leaving 10 bases between them. The germline V gene encodes CDR1 SGHNT and CDR2 YYREEE (reference sequence). The CDR3 covers 13 residues. CDR3 loop: CASSLGLPYEQYF. The CDR3 nucleotides read TGTGCCAGCAGCCTGGGACTTCCCTACGAGCAGTACTTC.

This clonotype was recorded many times. The CDR3 loop reads CASQTGGFGNTIYF. CDR3 coding DNA: TGTGCCTCCCAGACAGGGGGCTTCGGAAACACCATATATTTT. The V gene is TRBV2, the J gene TRBJ1-3, with TRBD1 identical over 10 bases. Trimming took 11 bases from V and 4 from J; bases not matched to a gene: 8. The CDR3 is 14 residues long. Germline V CDR1 and CDR2: SNHLY, FYNNEI.